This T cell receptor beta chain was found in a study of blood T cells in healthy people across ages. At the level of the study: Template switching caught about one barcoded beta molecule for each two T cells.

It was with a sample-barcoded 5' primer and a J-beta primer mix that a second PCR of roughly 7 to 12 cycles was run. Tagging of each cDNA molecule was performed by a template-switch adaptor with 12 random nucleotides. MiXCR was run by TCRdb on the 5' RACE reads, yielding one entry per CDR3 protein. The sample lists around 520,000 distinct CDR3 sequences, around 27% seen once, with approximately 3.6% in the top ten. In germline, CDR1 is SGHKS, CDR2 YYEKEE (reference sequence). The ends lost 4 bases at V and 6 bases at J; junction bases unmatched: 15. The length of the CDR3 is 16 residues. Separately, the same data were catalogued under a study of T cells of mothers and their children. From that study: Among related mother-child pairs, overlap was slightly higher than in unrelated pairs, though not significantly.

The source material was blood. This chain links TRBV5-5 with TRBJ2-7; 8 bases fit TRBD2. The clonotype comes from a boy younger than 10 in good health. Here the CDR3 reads CASSQPRASGPREQYF. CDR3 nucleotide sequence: TGTGCCAGCAGCCAGCCCAGGGCTAGCGGGCCGCGCGAGCAGTACTTC.